One sample yielded the 8 T cell receptor beta chains listed below, sequenced in a study of beta chain features in type 1 diabetes. General observations from the study: In every one of the four CD4+ subsets, TCRB CDR3s were moderately but significantly shorter in Type 1 diabetes patients.

The investigators reverse transcribed all of the isolated RNA, so they sequenced expressed TCRB transcripts. Sequencing was performed with immunoSEQ multiplex PCR; in TCRdb, only in-frame clones are kept and a portion is missing. This table has 65,000 to 85,000 clones, around 49% appearing once. These receptors' antigens are unknown. The material sequenced was central memory CD4+ T cells from blood. The receptors here all came from a man under 40 with type 1 diabetes.

The CDR3 loop reads CAISESEEQPQHF. The CDR3, as DNA: TGTGCCATCAGTGAGTCGGAGGAGCAGCCCCAGCATTTT. The V gene is TRBV10-3, the J gene TRBJ1-5; D is uncertain. V lost 0 bases, J lost 7 bases, and 7 bases lay in between. Germline CDR1 ENHRY, CDR2 SYGVKD. This CDR3 is 13 amino acids long.

In its sample, this clone was seen a few times. This chain links TRBV19 with TRBJ2-3; a possible D gene is TRBD2 (6 bases). The CDR3 runs 15 residues. Looked up from germline, CDR1 is LNHDA and CDR2 is SQIVND (reference sequence). V gave up 3 bases and J gave up 1 base, with 11 bases separating them. DNA of the CDR3: TGTGCCAGTAGTATCCGACTAGTGGGCACAGATACGCAGTATTTT. Its translation: CASSIRLVGTDTQYF.

This clone showed up just once. The J gene is TRBJ1-4, the V gene TRBV25-1; 11 positions agree with TRBD1. In germline, CDR1 is MGHDK, CDR2 SYGVNS. V trimming: 5 bases; J trimming: 0 bases; junction bases outside the gene matches: 5. CDR3 length: 17 residues. This CDR3 reads CASSSRDRGATNEKLFF. The CDR3 DNA sequence: TGTGCCAGCAGTTCTCGGGACAGGGGGGCAACTAATGAAAAACTGTTTTTT.

This clone was picked up a small number of times. The chain couples TRBV5-1 to TRBJ2-1; 7 bases line up with TRBD1. Germline V gene sequence: CDR1 SGHRS, CDR2 YFSETQ. With V trimmed by 7 bases and J by 5 bases, 3 bases remained unmatched. This CDR3 is built from 12 residues. The CDR3 is CASRQGDNEQFF. Here the CDR3 DNA reads TGCGCCAGCCGACAGGGAGACAATGAGCAGTTCTTC.

This clone was observed a handful of times. CDR3 sequence reads: CASSPRTGGYNTEAFF. The CDR3 DNA reads as TGTGCCAGCAGCCCCCGGACAGGGGGCTACAACACTGAAGCTTTCTTT. The rearrangement links TRBV5-4 to TRBJ1-1; 11 bases are shared with TRBD1. The V gene end was trimmed by 4 bases and the J gene end by 2 bases; junction bases not matched to a gene: 7. This CDR3 region has 16 residues. Germline loops: CDR1 SGHNT, CDR2 YYREEE (reference sequence).

J is TRBJ2-2 and V is TRBV5-1; 10 bases fit TRBD1. Germline-derived CDR1 and CDR2 are SGHRS and YFSETQ. V shed 3 bases, J shed 6 bases, and the junction held 11 bases outside the gene matches. The length of the CDR3 is 17 residues. DNA of the CDR3: TGCGCCAGCAGCTCTTCCCGGGACAGGGGACGCGCCGGGGAGCTGTTTTTT. This sequence encodes CASSSSRDRGRAGELFF.

This clone was seen only a few times. The chain joins TRBV10-3 to TRBJ2-3; no firm D call. V was shortened by 0 bases and J by 6 bases, with 7 bases between the two germline ends. This CDR3 has 13 residues. The germline CDR1 and CDR2 sequences are ENHRY and SYGVKD. CDR3 protein: CAISESEDDTQYF. CDR3 DNA: TGTGCCATCAGTGAGTCAGAGGATGATACGCAGTATTTT.

V usage is TRBV5-4 and J usage is TRBJ2-2; D not certain. The germline V gene has CDR1 SGHNT and CDR2 YYREEE (reference sequence). V was cut by 2 bases and J by 5 bases, with 4 bases left in between. The CDR3 is 12 residues long. The CDR3 coding sequence is TGTGCCAGCAGCTTTCCAACCGGGGAGCTGTTTTTT. As protein: CASSFPTGELFF. Looking up the rest from reference TRBV5-4 and TRBJ2-2 gives the full variable domain: ETGVTQSPTHLIKTRGQQVTLRCSSQSGHNTVSWYQQALGQGPQFIFQYYREEENGRGNFPPRFSGLQFPNYSSELNVNALELDDSALYLCASSFPTGELFFGEGSRLTVL.